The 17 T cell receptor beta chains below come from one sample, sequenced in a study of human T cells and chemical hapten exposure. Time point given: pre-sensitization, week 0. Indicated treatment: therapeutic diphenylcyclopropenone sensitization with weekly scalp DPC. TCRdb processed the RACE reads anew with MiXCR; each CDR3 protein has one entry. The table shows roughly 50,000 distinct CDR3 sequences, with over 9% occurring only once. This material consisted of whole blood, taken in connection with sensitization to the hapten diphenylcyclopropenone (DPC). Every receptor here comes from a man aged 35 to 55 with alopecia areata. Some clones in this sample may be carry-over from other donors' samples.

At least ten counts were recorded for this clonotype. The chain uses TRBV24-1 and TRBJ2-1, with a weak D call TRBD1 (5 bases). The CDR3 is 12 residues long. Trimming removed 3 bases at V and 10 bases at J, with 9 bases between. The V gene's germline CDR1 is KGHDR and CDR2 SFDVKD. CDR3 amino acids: CATSDRQGEQFF. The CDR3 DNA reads TGTGCCACCAGTGATCGCCAGGGAGAGCAGTTCTTC.

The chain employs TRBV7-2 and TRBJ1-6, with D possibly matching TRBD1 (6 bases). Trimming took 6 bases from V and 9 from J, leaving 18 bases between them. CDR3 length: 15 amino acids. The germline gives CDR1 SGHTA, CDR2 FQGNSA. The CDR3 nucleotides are TGTGCCAGCAGACGGATCTCGGGGGCGAGTTCACCCCTCCACTTT. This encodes CASRRISGASSPLHF.

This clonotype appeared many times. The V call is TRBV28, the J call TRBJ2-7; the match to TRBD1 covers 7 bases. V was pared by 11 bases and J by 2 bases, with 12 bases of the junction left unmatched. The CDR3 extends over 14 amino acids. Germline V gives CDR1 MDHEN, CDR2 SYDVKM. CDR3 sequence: CAARRGTEAYEQYF. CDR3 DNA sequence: TGTGCCGCGCGCAGGGGGACGGAAGCCTACGAGCAGTACTTC.

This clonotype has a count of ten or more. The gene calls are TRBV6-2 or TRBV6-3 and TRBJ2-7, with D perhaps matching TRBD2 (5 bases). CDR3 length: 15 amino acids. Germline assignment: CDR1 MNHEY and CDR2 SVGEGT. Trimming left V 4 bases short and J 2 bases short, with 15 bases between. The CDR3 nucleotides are TGTGCCAGCAGTTTCCTCCGGGAAGGGACCTACGAGCAGTACTTC. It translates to CASSFLREGTYEQYF.

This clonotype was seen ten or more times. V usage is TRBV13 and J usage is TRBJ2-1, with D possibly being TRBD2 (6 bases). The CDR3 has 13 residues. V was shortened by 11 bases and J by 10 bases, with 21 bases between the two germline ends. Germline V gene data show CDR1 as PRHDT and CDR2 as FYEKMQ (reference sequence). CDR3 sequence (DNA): TGTGCCGGACGTTCGGGACTCCTGGAGGAGCAGTTCTTC. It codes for CAGRSGLLEEQFF.

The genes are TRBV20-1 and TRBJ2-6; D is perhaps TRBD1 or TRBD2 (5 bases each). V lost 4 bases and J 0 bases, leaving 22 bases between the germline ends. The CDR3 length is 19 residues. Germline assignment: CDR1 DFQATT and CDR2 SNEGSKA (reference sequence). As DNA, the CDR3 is TGCAGTGCTATCCCACCGAGAGGGACCCGGGGCTCTGGGGCCAACGTCCTGACTTTC. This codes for CSAIPPRGTRGSGANVLTF.

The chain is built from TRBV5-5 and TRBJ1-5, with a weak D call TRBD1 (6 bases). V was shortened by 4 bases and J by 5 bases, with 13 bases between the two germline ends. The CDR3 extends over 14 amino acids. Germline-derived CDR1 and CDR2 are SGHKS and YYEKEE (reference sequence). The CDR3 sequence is CASSLGRGYQPQHF. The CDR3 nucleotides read TGTGCCAGCAGCCTTGGCAGGGGCTATCAGCCCCAGCATTTT.

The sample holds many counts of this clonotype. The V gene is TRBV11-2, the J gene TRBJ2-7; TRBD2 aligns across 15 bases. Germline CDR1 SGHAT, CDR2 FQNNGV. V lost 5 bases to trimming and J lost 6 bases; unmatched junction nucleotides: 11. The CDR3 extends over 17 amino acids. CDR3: CASSPGLAGGPVSEQYF. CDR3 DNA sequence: TGTGCCAGCAGCCCCGGACTAGCGGGAGGGCCGGTGAGCGAGCAGTACTTC. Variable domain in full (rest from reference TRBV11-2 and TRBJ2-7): EAGVAQSPRYKIIEKRQSVAFWCNPISGHATLYWYQQILGQGPKLLIQFQNNGVVDDSQLPKDRFSAERLKGVDSTLKIQPAKLEDSAVYLCASSPGLAGGPVSEQYFGPGTRLTVT.

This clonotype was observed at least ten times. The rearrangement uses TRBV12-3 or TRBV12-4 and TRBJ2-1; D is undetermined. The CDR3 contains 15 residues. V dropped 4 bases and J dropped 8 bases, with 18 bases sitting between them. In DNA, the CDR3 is TGTGCCAGCAGTTACTCATTCAAGGGCGACGATGAGCAGTTCTTC. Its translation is CASSYSFKGDDEQFF.

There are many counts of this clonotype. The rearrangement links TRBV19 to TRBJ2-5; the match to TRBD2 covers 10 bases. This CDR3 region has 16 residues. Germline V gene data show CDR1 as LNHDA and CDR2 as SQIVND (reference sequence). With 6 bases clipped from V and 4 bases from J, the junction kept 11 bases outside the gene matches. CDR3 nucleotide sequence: TGTGCCAGTAGCGTAGGAGTAGCGGGAGGACGAGAGACCCAGTACTTC. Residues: CASSVGVAGGRETQYF.

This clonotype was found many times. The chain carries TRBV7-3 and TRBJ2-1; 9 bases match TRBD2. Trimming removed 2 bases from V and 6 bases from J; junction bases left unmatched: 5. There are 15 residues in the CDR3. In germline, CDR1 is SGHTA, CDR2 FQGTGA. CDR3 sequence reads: CASSLYAGGFNEQFF. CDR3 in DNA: TGTGCCAGCAGCTTATATGCGGGAGGGTTCAATGAGCAGTTCTTC. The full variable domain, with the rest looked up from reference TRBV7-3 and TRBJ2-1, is GAGVSQTPSNKVTEKGKYVELRCDPISGHTALYWYRQSLGQGPEFLIYFQGTGAADDSGLPNDRFFAVRPEGSVSTLKIQRTERGDSAVYLCASSLYAGGFNEQFFGPGTRLTVL.

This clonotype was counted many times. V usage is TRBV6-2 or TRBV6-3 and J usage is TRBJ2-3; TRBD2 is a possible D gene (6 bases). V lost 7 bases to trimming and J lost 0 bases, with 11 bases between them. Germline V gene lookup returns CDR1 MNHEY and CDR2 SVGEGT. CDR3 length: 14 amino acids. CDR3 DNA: TGTGCCAGCAACGGGGGAAGGAGCACAGATACGCAGTATTTT. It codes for CASNGGRSTDTQYF.

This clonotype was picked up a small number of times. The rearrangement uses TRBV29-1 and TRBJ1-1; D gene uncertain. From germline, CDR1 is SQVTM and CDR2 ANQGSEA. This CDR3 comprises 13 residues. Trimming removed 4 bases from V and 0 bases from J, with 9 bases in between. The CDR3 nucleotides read TGCAGCGTTGGTGGCGGGATGAACACTGAAGCTTTCTTT. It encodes CSVGGGMNTEAFF.

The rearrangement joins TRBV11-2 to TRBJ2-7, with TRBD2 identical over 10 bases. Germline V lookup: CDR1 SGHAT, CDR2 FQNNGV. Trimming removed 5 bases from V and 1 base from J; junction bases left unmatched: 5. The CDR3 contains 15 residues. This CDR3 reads CASSPGTSVSYEQYF. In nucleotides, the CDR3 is TGTGCCAGCAGCCCCGGGACTAGCGTTTCCTACGAGCAGTACTTC.

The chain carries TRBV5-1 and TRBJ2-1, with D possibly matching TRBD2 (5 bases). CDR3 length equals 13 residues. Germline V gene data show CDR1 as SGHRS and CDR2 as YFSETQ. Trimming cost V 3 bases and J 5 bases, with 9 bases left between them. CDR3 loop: CASSSAGNNEQFF. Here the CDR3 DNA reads TGCGCCAGCAGCTCTGCGGGCAACAATGAGCAGTTCTTC.

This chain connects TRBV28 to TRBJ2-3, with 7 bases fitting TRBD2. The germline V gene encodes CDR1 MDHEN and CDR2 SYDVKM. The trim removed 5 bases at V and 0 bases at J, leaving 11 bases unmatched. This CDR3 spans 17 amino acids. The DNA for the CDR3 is TGTGCCAGCAGTCAACCCCCCGGGACTATCAGCACAGATACGCAGTATTTT. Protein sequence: CASSQPPGTISTDTQYF. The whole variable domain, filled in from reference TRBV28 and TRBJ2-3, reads DVKVTQSSRYLVKRTGEKVFLECVQDMDHENMFWYRQDPGLGLRLIYFSYDVKMKEKGDIPEGYSVSREKKERFSLILESASTNQTSMYLCASSQPPGTISTDTQYFGPGTRLTVL.

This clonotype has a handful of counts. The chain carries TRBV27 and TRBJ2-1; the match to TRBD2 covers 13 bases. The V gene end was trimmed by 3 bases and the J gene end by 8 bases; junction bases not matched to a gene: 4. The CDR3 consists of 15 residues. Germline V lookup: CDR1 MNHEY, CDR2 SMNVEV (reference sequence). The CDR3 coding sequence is TGTGCCAGCAGTTTCGGACTAGCGGGAGTACATGAGCAGTTCTTC. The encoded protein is CASSFGLAGVHEQFF.